This T cell receptor (beta chain) is drawn from a study of shared clonotypes between healthy human individuals (dated by TCRdb to the early 2020s). General notes on the study: The cohort included a few men and a couple of women between 18 and 49 years of age. Different laboratories and diverse techniques were used to prepare libraries and sequence TCR repertoires, to increase sequencing depth and limit assay-specific biases. For each donor, three plates each were used for CD4 naive and CD4 memory, two plates were used for CD8 naive, and one plate was used for CD8 memory. Per donor, leukapheresis produced somewhere between about 0.8 and 9 billion PBMCs. To estimate repertoire size and how much clonotypes are shared between individuals, the study performed deep sequencing of blood TCR repertoires from 4 to 6 healthy adults. Findings and caveats that apply to the study as a whole: Around 5.4% of naive CD4, roughly 3.5% of naive CD8, around 2.3% of memory CD4, and 0.35% to 0.4% of memory CD8 clonotypes were shared across a handful of donors. Naive subsets generally had larger estimated clonotype richness than memory subsets did. Clonotypes shared by all four sorted-subset donors showed higher generation probabilities than non-shared clonotypes. Only blood was sampled, and tissue TCR repertoires likely differ from those in blood. Because the study included a small number of donors, the genetic and exposure-history diversity represented was limited. Rarefaction of sorted-subset datasets indicated incomplete sequencing despite the large sequencing depth. Based on pairwise subsampling, the degree of clonotype sharing among donors was expected to be affected by sequencing depth.

Donors were healthy HIV-negative adults with no recently reported acute infections or vaccinations. All donors were Caucasian adults living in Nashville, Tennessee, USA. CD4+ T cells were enriched by magnetic negative selection; naive cells were then positively selected on CD45RA, and the negative fraction formed the memory subset. Blood was obtained by leukapheresis, after which PBMCs were separated by Ficoll-Histopaque density gradient centrifugation and cryopreserved in liquid nitrogen vapor phase. Analytical flow cytometry was used to check the purity and quantity of every magnetically sorted T cell population. Each sorted fraction had its genomic DNA isolated and then quantified by UV absorbance on a Nanodrop 2000c. The CDR3 runs 16 amino acids, cysteine and phenylalanine included. Only the CDR3 part of the read is kept: 48 bases, read in frame from the first base. V has 4 bases trimmed and J has 2 bases trimmed; junction bases matching no gene number 7. The germline V gene yields SGHRS for CDR1 and YFSETQ for CDR2.

As concerns this clone: The clone's antigen remains unknown. The sample holds no much larger clone one base away, and base qualities are not on file. The identical CDR3 is also encoded by other nucleotide sequences in the sample.

Using the deep immunoSEQ assay, TCR CDR3 regions were amplified from genomic DNA by multiplex PCR. Genomic DNA extracted from each cell subset was distributed evenly over all wells of several immunoSEQ 96-well plates, and each plate served as one replicate. Each replicate PCR for sorted subsets received around 200 ng genomic DNA, equal to 28,000 or so T cell genomes. The purified libraries were quantified using a Qubit 3.0 fluorometer, sized with a Bioanalyzer 2100, and then quantified again using the KAPA Library Quantification kit. A separate single-read 150-cycle Illumina NextSeq 550 flow cell was used to sequence each immunoSEQ 96-well plate. On the authors' methods: Because the immunoSEQ output included only junctional sequences and no quality scores, the filtering could not be the same as the filtering used for full-length reads. To assign V/J genes and CDR3, sequences were annotated against IMGT germline references using PyIR, a Python wrapper for IgBLAST v1.9. Any read was removed if the V/J assignment was weak (E-value above 1e-6), the CDR3 was missing, or the read contained stop codons, out-of-frame junctions, or ambiguous translated residues. V3J clonotypes were defined as sequences sharing the same inferred V gene, J gene, and CDR3 amino acid sequence. Percentage overlap between repertoires was calculated by dividing the number of shared unique clonotypes by the size of the smaller repertoire. Richness of each repertoire was evaluated using RTK rarefaction, the Chao1 estimator, and Recon v2.1 estimates of unobserved clonotypes. For all TCRbeta clonotypes obtained by the gDNA method from several donors, generation probabilities were computed with OLGA. TCRdb's version of the immuneACCESS table is confined to in-frame rearrangements and falls short of the full clone set. An unresolved V gene accounts for under half of the shortfall where checked; the remainder is of unknown origin. V and J calls and clone size are given by that table; D and trimming were obtained from the DNA. The table for this sample lists about 2.5 million clones; approximately 90% of them were counted only once. The ten largest clones add up to about 0.41% of the sample.

The receptor was derived from a man younger than 35 in good health. Some clones in this sample may be carry-over from other donors' samples. The sequence joins TRBV5-1 to TRBJ2-3, and 10 junction bases match TRBD2. The specimen sequenced was naive CD4+ T cells from PBMCs. Read against the paper, the sample's cell subset or site label means: CD45RA+ positively selected. The DNA is TGCGCCAGCAGCCTTGGACTAGCGGATTTCACAGATACGCAGTATTTT. Its amino acids are CASSLGLADFTDTQYF.